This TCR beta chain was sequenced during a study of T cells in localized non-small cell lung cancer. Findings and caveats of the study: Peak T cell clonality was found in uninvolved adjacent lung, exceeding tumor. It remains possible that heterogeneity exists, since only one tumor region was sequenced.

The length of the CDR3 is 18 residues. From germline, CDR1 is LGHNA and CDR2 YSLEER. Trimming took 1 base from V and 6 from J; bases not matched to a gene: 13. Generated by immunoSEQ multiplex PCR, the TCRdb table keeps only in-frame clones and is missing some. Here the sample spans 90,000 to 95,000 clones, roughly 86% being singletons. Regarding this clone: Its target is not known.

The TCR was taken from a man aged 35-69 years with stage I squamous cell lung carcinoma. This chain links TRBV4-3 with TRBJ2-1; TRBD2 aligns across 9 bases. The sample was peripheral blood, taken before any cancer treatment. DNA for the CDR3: TGCGCCAGCAGCCAAGCTAATTACGGGACTAGCTCTGTCAATGAGCAGTTCTTC. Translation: CASSQANYGTSSVNEQFF.